This TCR beta chain was identified in a study of cytomegalovirus exposure and HLA in healthy donors. The PCR contained 60 Vbeta and 13 Jbeta primers. The protocol was immunoSEQ multiplex PCR, while the TCRdb copy is restricted to in-frame clones and leaves out a portion. The sample holds 95,000 to 150,000 clones, 65% to 80% seen once. The CDR3 length is 20 residues. The germline CDR1 and CDR2 sequences are MNHEY and SMNVEV (reference sequence). V trimming: 2 bases; J trimming: 4 bases; junction bases outside the gene matches: 15. Specimen: PBMCs. This sequence was found in a human donor in good health. The chain couples TRBV27 to TRBJ2-1; 12 bases agree with TRBD2. This chain's CDR3 is CASSLRVRLAGGSNYNEQFF. CDR3 DNA sequence: TGTGCCAGCAGTTTAAGAGTCCGCCTAGCGGGAGGGTCAAATTACAATGAGCAGTTCTTC.